A single sample gave rise to the 26 T cell receptor beta chains below, sequenced in a study of cytomegalovirus exposure and HLA in healthy donors. The PCR ran on 60 Vbeta and 13 Jbeta primers. Sequencing was performed with immunoSEQ multiplex PCR; in TCRdb, only in-frame clones are kept and a portion is missing. The sample has about 120,000 clones, roughly three fifths seen once; the top ten hold approximately 1.4%. The sequencing input was PBMCs. The source of these receptors is a man between 18 and 29 years old in good health and CMV-seronegative.

The V gene is TRBV6-5, the J gene TRBJ2-1, with 9 bases matching TRBD2. J lost 12 bases, V lost 2 bases, and 8 bases had no gene match. In germline, CDR1 is MNHEY, CDR2 SVGAGI. The CDR3 is 14 amino acids. The CDR3 region has the DNA TGTGCCAGCAGTTACGATTGGCGGGGGGGTGGGCAGTTCTTC. Residues: CASSYDWRGGGQFF.

This chain joins TRBV19 and TRBJ1-1; 8 nucleotides match TRBD1. The CDR3 has 15 amino acids. Germline V gives CDR1 LNHDA, CDR2 SQIVND (reference sequence). V lost 4 bases, J lost 1 base, and 5 bases stayed unmatched. CDR3 region: CASSTRDRSNTEAFF. The CDR3 DNA reads TGTGCCAGTAGTACCAGGGACAGGTCGAACACTGAAGCTTTCTTT. The whole variable domain, remainder taken from reference TRBV19 and TRBJ1-1, is DGGITQSPKYLFRKEGQNVTLSCEQNLNHDAMYWYRQDPGQGLRLIYYSQIVNDFQKGDIAEGYSVSREKKESFPLTVTSAQKNPTAFYLCASSTRDRSNTEAFFGQGTRLTVV.

This clone was counted between two and nine times. The rearrangement uses TRBV2 and TRBJ2-5, with a tentative D call TRBD1 (5 bases). The germline gives CDR1 SNHLY, CDR2 FYNNEI. CDR3 length equals 14 residues. Trimming pared 6 bases from V and 2 bases from J, leaving 13 bases between. The CDR3 DNA sequence: TGTGCCAGCAGGCCACTGACAGTTCAAGAGACCCAGTACTTC. It translates to CASRPLTVQETQYF. The full variable domain, in which reference TRBV2 and TRBJ2-5 provide the parts outside the CDR3, is EPEVTQTPSHQVTQMGQEVILRCVPISNHLYFYWYRQILGQKVEFLVSFYNNEISEKSEIFDDQFSVERPDGSNFTLKIRSTKLEDSAMYFCASRPLTVQETQYFGPGTRLLVL.

The chain uses TRBV28 and TRBJ2-3, with 7 bases that match TRBD1. The CDR3 runs to 15 residues. Germline CDR1 reads MDHEN; CDR2 reads SYDVKM. J was trimmed by 2 bases and V by 3 bases; bases with no gene match: 5. In DNA, the CDR3 is TGTGCCAGCAGTTTGGACAGGTTGACCACAGATACGCAGTATTTT. It translates to CASSLDRLTTDTQYF.

The chain couples TRBV6-1 to TRBJ1-5, with D possibly matching TRBD1 (5 bases). The CDR3 has 15 residues. Per germline, CDR1 MNHNS and CDR2 SASEGT. The V gene lost 3 bases and the J gene lost 1 base, with 10 bases spanning the gap. The chain's CDR3 is CASSDLGGSNQPQHF. Written as DNA, the CDR3 is TGTGCCAGCAGTGATCTCGGGGGGAGCAATCAGCCCCAGCATTTT.

The rearrangement joins TRBV6-6 to TRBJ1-1, with a tentative D call TRBD1 (5 bases). Trimming pared 7 bases from V and 3 bases from J, leaving 21 bases between. The length of the CDR3 is 16 residues. Per germline, CDR1 MNHNY and CDR2 SVGAGI (reference sequence). The CDR3 DNA sequence: TGTGCCAGCAACCGGCAGGTCCTCAGGGCCCACACTGAAGCTTTCTTT. It codes for CASNRQVLRAHTEAFF.

The J gene is TRBJ2-3, the V gene TRBV7-2; 12 bases are a match to TRBD2. The CDR3 spans 16 residues. The V gene end was trimmed by 5 bases and the J gene end by 7 bases; junction bases not matched to a gene: 10. Germline loops: CDR1 SGHTA, CDR2 FQGNSA. The CDR3 sequence is CASSHRTSGIDNTQYF. DNA of the CDR3: TGTGCCAGCAGCCACCGGACTAGCGGGATAGACAATACGCAGTATTTT.

Only a few counts were recorded for this clone. This chain uses TRBV19 with TRBJ2-5; 7 bases agree with TRBD1. Germline V gene data show CDR1 as LNHDA and CDR2 as SQIVND (reference sequence). This CDR3 contains 14 residues. V shed 7 bases, J shed 1 base, and the junction held 6 bases outside the gene matches. As DNA, the CDR3 is TGTGCCAGTAACCTAAACAGGGGCCAAGAGACCCAGTACTTC. It specifies CASNLNRGQETQYF.

This chain uses TRBV5-1 with TRBJ2-7; 7 bases fit TRBD1. Per the germline V gene, CDR1 is SGHRS and CDR2 is YFSETQ. V lost 0 bases, J lost 8 bases, and 5 bases stayed unmatched. CDR3 length: 13 residues. The CDR3 is CASSLGTGEKQYF. The CDR3 nucleotides are TGCGCCAGCAGCTTGGGAACAGGGGAGAAGCAGTACTTC.

This chain joins TRBV28 and TRBJ1-5; 10 bases match TRBD1. Looked up from germline, CDR1 is MDHEN and CDR2 is SYDVKM. V trimming: 6 bases; J trimming: 6 bases; junction bases outside the gene matches: 20. The CDR3 length is 19 residues. In DNA form, the CDR3 reads TGTGCCAGCAGCCTCCCCACGGGACAGGGGTTCAAGTCGGGTCAGCCCCAGCATTTT. It encodes CASSLPTGQGFKSGQPQHF. Based on the CDR3 plus reference TRBV28 and TRBJ1-5, the full variable domain is DVKVTQSSRYLVKRTGEKVFLECVQDMDHENMFWYRQDPGLGLRLIYFSYDVKMKEKGDIPEGYSVSREKKERFSLILESASTNQTSMYLCASSLPTGQGFKSGQPQHFGDGTRLSIL.

The chain has TRBV19 and TRBJ1-1; D call uncertain. Trimming took off 3 bases at V and 8 bases at J, with 10 bases between the two ends. Germline V gene data show CDR1 as LNHDA and CDR2 as SQIVND (reference sequence). This CDR3 spans 12 amino acids. The CDR3: CASSIAQREAFF. In DNA form, the CDR3 reads TGTGCCAGTAGTATTGCCCAGCGGGAAGCTTTCTTT.

The chain has TRBV7-2 and TRBJ2-3; the D gene is possibly TRBD1 (6 bases). With 1 base removed from V and 5 bases from J, the gap between germline ends came to 13 bases. Per the germline V gene, CDR1 is SGHTA and CDR2 is FQGNSA. CDR3 size: 15 residues. The CDR3 DNA sequence: TGTGCCAGCAGCTTAGGTGTCAGGGGAGTAGATACGCAGTATTTT. Translated, it gives CASSLGVRGVDTQYF. The entire variable domain, with the rest obtained from reference TRBV7-2 and TRBJ2-3, is as follows: GAGVSQSPSNKVTEKGKDVELRCDPISGHTALYWYRQSLGQGLEFLIYFQGNSAPDKSGLPSDRFSAERTGGSVSTLTIQRTQQEDSAVYLCASSLGVRGVDTQYFGPGTRLTVL.

The rearrangement joins TRBV29-1 to TRBJ2-6; a weak D match, TRBD1 (6 bases). V lost 6 bases and J 4 bases, leaving 10 bases between the germline ends. The CDR3 extends over 13 amino acids. The germline gives CDR1 SQVTM, CDR2 ANQGSEA. The CDR3 DNA follows: TGCAGCGTCCCAGGGGCCGGGGCCAACGTCCTGACTTTC. This codes for CSVPGAGANVLTF.

Concerning this clone itself: At one end, the junction sequence differs from germline, possibly due to a read error. The chain has TRBV9 and TRBJ1-2; D is possibly TRBD1 (6 bases). The V gene's germline CDR1 is SGDLS and CDR2 YYNGEE. The CDR3 runs 14 residues. The CDR3: CASSQGTEHYGYPF. In DNA form, the CDR3 reads TGTGCCAGCAGCCAGGGGACGGAGCACTATGGCTACCCCTTC. Drawing the rest from reference TRBV9 and TRBJ1-2, the complete variable domain is DSGVTQTPKHLITATGQRVTLRCSPRSGDLSVYWYQQSLDQGLQFLIQYYNGEERAKGNILERFSAQQFPDLHSELNLSSLELGDSALYFCASSQGTEHYGYPFGSGTRLTVV.

About this clone itself: The junction does not match germline at one end; this may be a read error. The V and J genes are TRBV25-1 and TRBJ1-1, with 8 bases aligning to TRBD1. The germline CDR1 and CDR2 sequences are MGHDK and SYGVNS. The CDR3 contains 17 residues. The CDR3 DNA is TGTGCCAGCCGTGAATATGGGGAGACAGGGGCGGAGGCTGAAGCTTTCTTT. It yields the protein CASREYGETGAEAEAFF.

CDR3: CASRGGTGRGHEQFF. CDR3 sequence (DNA): TGTGCCAGCAGGGGAGGGACAGGGCGCGGACATGAGCAGTTCTTC. The V and J genes are TRBV6-1 and TRBJ2-1; 9 bases are a match to TRBD1. V lost 6 bases to trimming and J lost 8 bases; unmatched junction nucleotides: 11. The CDR3 sequence is 15 residues long. Looked up from germline, CDR1 is MNHNS and CDR2 is SASEGT.

The genes are TRBV5-1 and TRBJ2-1; TRBD2 matches at 10 bases. Germline CDR1 SGHRS, CDR2 YFSETQ. V trimming: 0 bases; J trimming: 4 bases; junction bases outside the gene matches: 4. The CDR3 consists of 16 residues. This CDR3 is CASSLAAGGSYNEQFF. The CDR3 DNA follows: TGCGCCAGCAGCTTGGCAGCGGGAGGGTCATACAATGAGCAGTTCTTC.

The chain joins TRBV6-5 to TRBJ1-2; the match to TRBD1 covers 7 bases. The CDR3 has 14 residues. The junction had 8 bases not matched to a gene; V was cut back by 4 bases and J by 6 bases. Germline V gene data show CDR1 as MNHEY and CDR2 as SVGAGI. The CDR3 sequence: CASSSRQGNDGYTF. The DNA for the CDR3 is TGTGCCAGCAGTTCCCGACAGGGCAACGATGGCTACACCTTC.

The table lists this clone with a few counts. The CDR3 reads CASTLAGSPTDTQYF. CDR3 bases: TGTGCCAGCACCCTAGCGGGATCCCCGACAGATACGCAGTATTTT. The rearrangement uses TRBV6-5 and TRBJ2-3, with 9 positions matching TRBD2. V shed 7 bases, J shed 3 bases, and the junction held 8 bases outside the gene matches. This CDR3 has 15 residues. Germline lookup yields CDR1 MNHEY and CDR2 SVGAGI.

The V call is TRBV28, the J call TRBJ2-7; the D gene is possibly TRBD1 (6 bases). V lost 6 bases and J 1 base, leaving 19 bases between the germline ends. Germline CDR1 reads MDHEN; CDR2 reads SYDVKM. The CDR3 runs to 16 residues. This chain's CDR3 is CASSHRPGHRSYEQYF. DNA for the CDR3: TGTGCCAGCAGCCATAGACCGGGACACCGATCCTACGAGCAGTACTTC.

The V gene is TRBV6-5, the J gene TRBJ2-5; D is ambiguous. Per the germline V gene, CDR1 is MNHEY and CDR2 is SVGAGI. This CDR3 is built from 11 residues. V lost 4 bases and J 6 bases, leaving 6 bases between the germline ends. The chain's CDR3 is CASSSDKTQYF. DNA of the CDR3: TGTGCCAGCAGTTCCGACAAGACCCAGTACTTC.

The chain links TRBV27 to TRBJ1-4; a weak D match, TRBD1 (6 bases). This CDR3 has 17 residues. Deletions cut 5 bases from V and 8 bases from J, with 24 bases between. The V gene's germline CDR1 is MNHEY and CDR2 SMNVEV (reference sequence). The CDR3 DNA is TGTGCCAGCAGTCCACGACCCACAGGGTCGGGTCGGGAAAAACTGTTTTTT. Encoded protein: CASSPRPTGSGREKLFF.

This clone was observed once. This chain uses TRBV10-1 with TRBJ2-1; a weak D match, TRBD2 (5 bases). V was clipped by 2 bases and J by 7 bases, with 9 bases between them. Per germline, CDR1 WNHNN and CDR2 SYGVQD (reference sequence). This CDR3 is 13 amino acids long. The CDR3 loop reads CASSEEGRNEQFF. The CDR3 DNA reads as TGCGCCAGCAGTGAGGAGGGTAGGAATGAGCAGTTCTTC.

This clone was seen a few times. V is TRBV28 and J is TRBJ2-1; TRBD2 matches 10 bases. This CDR3 has 13 residues. V shed 7 bases and J 10 bases; nucleotides not matched to a gene: 7. Germline V gene data show CDR1 as MDHEN and CDR2 as SYDVKM. CDR3 sequence (DNA): TGTGCCAGCAAGGCTAGCGGGAGCAGAGAGCAGTTCTTC. Translation gives CASKASGSREQFF.

V is TRBV6-5 and J is TRBJ2-7, with TRBD1 as a possible D gene (5 bases). CDR1 and CDR2 (germline): MNHEY, SVGAGI. The CDR3 totals 14 residues. V shed 8 bases and J shed 4 bases, with 18 bases lying between them. CDR3 bases: TGTGCCAGCGCTCTTTCAAGGGGAAGGTACGAGCAGTACTTC. It yields the protein CASALSRGRYEQYF.

This clone has a single count. The genes are TRBV19 and TRBJ2-3, with D hard to call. Per the germline V gene, CDR1 is LNHDA and CDR2 is SQIVND (reference sequence). The CDR3 runs to 14 residues. Deletions cut 2 bases from V and 1 base from J, with 7 bases between. CDR3 sequence: CASSISQGTDTQYF. The CDR3 DNA reads as TGTGCCAGTAGTATATCCCAGGGCACAGATACGCAGTATTTT. Looking up the rest from reference TRBV19 and TRBJ2-3 gives the full variable domain: DGGITQSPKYLFRKEGQNVTLSCEQNLNHDAMYWYRQDPGQGLRLIYYSQIVNDFQKGDIAEGYSVSREKKESFPLTVTSAQKNPTAFYLCASSISQGTDTQYFGPGTRLTVL.